This T cell receptor beta chain stems from a study of T cell repertoires in cytomegalovirus infection. Study-level information: Based on public TCR beta signatures, there were indications of CMV infection and of a matching HLA type. Study-wide findings and caveats: Cumulative public TCR beta family frequency identified CMV carriers with the relevant HLA.

To note about this clonotype: Its antigen is not known.

This CDR3 is 16 amino acids long. Germline V gene lookup returns CDR1 MNHNS and CDR2 SASEGT. Trimming removed 5 bases from V and 6 bases from J; junction bases left unmatched: 13. TCRdb recomputed calls from the reads with MiXCR, one row per CDR3 protein. The sample carries over 250,000 distinct CDR3 sequences, roughly 21% recorded once. The TCR was taken from a human donor in good health (CMV status not recorded). Some clones in this sample may be carry-over from other donors' samples. This chain uses TRBV6-1 with TRBJ1-5; 7 bases agree with TRBD1. Sequencing used cultured PBMCs, obtained from culture after CMV antigen stimulation. The CDR3 sequence is CASSTRGTGGGQPQHF. The CDR3 DNA sequence: TGTGCCAGCAGTACCAGGGGGACCGGTGGAGGTCAGCCCCAGCATTTT.